Described below is a single T cell receptor beta chain sequence and its context. TCRdb's copy holds only in-frame clones and misses some; the assay was immunoSEQ multiplex PCR. The sample lists hundreds of thousands of clones; roughly 87% were seen once. The sample comes from a study of blood T cell repertoires in COVID-19. Study summary: PBMCs, B-cell-depleted T cells, or T cells were the source of the cDNA or gDNA that made up the material.

The study drew participants aged about 18 to 89 years from some 24 US areas. The V end was cut by 5 bases, the J end by 6 bases, with 17 bases between. Looked up from germline, CDR1 is PRHDT and CDR2 is FYEKMQ (reference sequence). The CDR3 consists of 15 residues. The TCR was taken from a woman aged 30 to 39 who had recovered from COVID-19. The chain is built from TRBV13 and TRBJ2-1, with D possibly being TRBD1 (6 bases). Specimen: PBMCs or T cells enriched from blood (not recorded which). The CDR3 reads CASSPNTGTSNEQFF. The DNA for the CDR3 is TGTGCCAGCAGCCCGAATACCGGGACAAGCAATGAGCAGTTCTTC.